The 28 T cell receptor beta chains presented below share a single source sample, sequenced in a study of shared clonotypes between healthy human individuals. Produced via immunoSEQ multiplex PCR; TCRdb's table is partial and in-frame only. The sample records roughly 530,000 clones, less than 96% being singletons. Sample: naive CD4+ T cells sorted from blood. Stated subset: CD45RA+ positively selected. Every receptor here comes from a woman aged 25-40 years in good health.

The chain uses TRBV11-2 and TRBJ2-7; 8 bases map to TRBD1. This CDR3 is 12 amino acids long. V lost 4 bases and J lost 4; bases outside the gene matches: 0. Looked up from germline, CDR1 is SGHAT and CDR2 is FQNNGV. CDR3 in DNA: TGTGCCAGCAGCTACAGGGGGTACGAGCAGTACTTC. Protein: CASSYRGYEQYF.

The V and J genes are TRBV19 and TRBJ2-7, with D unresolved. Per the germline V gene, CDR1 is LNHDA and CDR2 is SQIVND (reference sequence). Trimming shortened V by 5 bases and J by 0 bases, and 17 bases separated the two germline ends. The CDR3 contains 16 residues. The CDR3 DNA follows: TGTGCCAGTAGTCAACCCGGAGACACCGACTCCTACGAGCAGTACTTC. Protein sequence: CASSQPGDTDSYEQYF.

The chain uses TRBV4-1 and TRBJ1-2, with D maybe TRBD1 (5 bases). This CDR3 is built from 15 residues. Germline V gene lookup returns CDR1 MGHRA and CDR2 YSYEKL. V was clipped by 3 bases and J by 3 bases, with 14 bases between them. The CDR3 DNA reads as TGCGCCAGCAGCCAGGCCCGACAGTTGGACTATGGCTACACCTTC. Protein: CASSQARQLDYGYTF.

This clone was seen just once. This rearrangement joins TRBV4-1 to TRBJ2-5, with 12 nucleotides matching TRBD2. The DNA end favors TRBJ2-7, so the J call may be wrong. CDR3 size: 17 residues. Per germline, CDR1 MGHRA and CDR2 YSYEKL. The CDR3 loop reads CASSQELLAGGIHEQYF. CDR3 nucleotides: TGCGCCAGCAGCCAAGAACTTCTAGCGGGAGGGATACACGAGCAGTACTTC.

The chain is built from TRBV6-1 and TRBJ2-1; TRBD1 aligns across 7 bases. Germline trimming cut 6 bases from V and 1 base from J; bases unmatched to any gene: 6. This CDR3 is built from 15 residues. Germline V gene data show CDR1 as MNHNS and CDR2 as SASEGT. The DNA for the CDR3 is TGTGCCAGCAGGGAAAGACAGGGTTCCTACAATGAGCAGTTCTTC. Its translation: CASRERQGSYNEQFF.

V usage is TRBV4-1 and J usage is TRBJ1-1; D is unclear. V gave up 0 bases and J gave up 11 bases, with 10 bases separating them. Germline V gene data show CDR1 as MGHRA and CDR2 as YSYEKL. The CDR3 length is 12 residues. This CDR3 reads CASSQDSDAAFF. The CDR3 bases are TGCGCCAGCAGCCAAGACTCGGATGCGGCTTTCTTT.

J is TRBJ2-7 and V is TRBV6-6; 10 bases are a match to TRBD1. Germline CDR1 MNHNY, CDR2 SVGAGI (reference sequence). V shed 7 bases and J 3 bases; nucleotides not matched to a gene: 6. The CDR3 has 14 residues. CDR3 in amino acids: CASNPGQGIYEQYF. The CDR3 region has the DNA TGTGCCAGCAATCCGGGACAGGGGATCTACGAGCAGTACTTC.

This clone showed up just once. The chain recombines TRBV10-3 with TRBJ1-1; D gene uncertain. CDR1 ENHRY and CDR2 SYGVKD come from the germline V gene. The CDR3 consists of 13 residues. V shed 3 bases and J shed 1 base, with 6 bases lying between them. Here the CDR3 DNA reads TGTGCCATCAGTGAAGGTCAGAACACTGAAGCTTTCTTT. Translation gives CAISEGQNTEAFF.

V gene TRBV11-2 combines with J gene TRBJ1-1, with 9 bases matching TRBD1. CDR1 and CDR2 (germline): SGHAT, FQNNGV. V shed 4 bases and J 1 base; nucleotides not matched to a gene: 7. This CDR3 has 16 amino acids. The DNA for the CDR3 is TGTGCCAGCAGCTCCCTGCGGGACAGGGAGAACACTGAAGCTTTCTTT. Its translation: CASSSLRDRENTEAFF.

The CDR3: CASSGPGGPLGYEQYF. CDR3 DNA: TGTGCCAGCAGTGGTCCGGGGGGGCCCCTTGGGTACGAGCAGTACTTC. This sequence joins TRBV2 and TRBJ2-5; 8 bases are a match to TRBD2. The J call may be mistaken, given a closer DNA end match to TRBJ2-7. CDR1 and CDR2 from the germline V gene are SNHLY and FYNNEI. The CDR3 extends over 16 amino acids.

This rearrangement joins TRBV28 to TRBJ1-2; perhaps TRBD1 as D (5 bases). V lost 6 bases and J lost 8, with 25 bases in between. This CDR3 is built from 16 residues. The germline CDR1 and CDR2 sequences are MDHEN and SYDVKM. CDR3 in amino acids: CASSSGAGGASKGYTF. The CDR3 DNA sequence: TGTGCCAGCAGCTCCGGGGCAGGTGGGGCCAGTAAAGGCTACACCTTC.

In this sample, this clone turned up once. The chain couples TRBV28 to TRBJ2-7, with a tentative D call TRBD2 (5 bases). The ends were cut back, 1 base at V and 0 bases at J, with 19 bases in the middle. This CDR3 has 18 residues. CDR1 is MDHEN and CDR2 is SYDVKM in the germline V gene. As DNA, the CDR3 is TGTGCCAGCAGTTTATACACTACGGGAAGGTTCTACTCCTACGAGCAGTACTTC. Its translation is CASSLYTTGRFYSYEQYF.

The rearrangement links TRBV6-1 to TRBJ2-7; no clear D gene. The CDR3 is made up of 14 amino acids. Between the trimmed V and J ends, which lost 0 bases and 7 bases, there was a span of 13 bases. Per the germline V gene, CDR1 is MNHNS and CDR2 is SASEGT. This CDR3 is CASSEALTNGEQYF. The CDR3 DNA follows: TGTGCCAGCAGTGAAGCCCTCACCAACGGGGAGCAGTACTTC.

The chain couples TRBV28 to TRBJ1-2; D is unresolved. The CDR3 covers 12 residues. Germline loops: CDR1 MDHEN, CDR2 SYDVKM. The ends were cut back, 5 bases at V and 7 bases at J, with 11 bases in the middle. In DNA form, the CDR3 reads TGTGCCAGCAGTCGCGGGGATTTTGGCTACACCTTC. It encodes CASSRGDFGYTF.

This clone was seen a few times. The rearrangement links TRBV2 to TRBJ1-5; D is possibly TRBD1 (5 bases). The CDR3 runs to 15 residues. Germline V lookup: CDR1 SNHLY, CDR2 FYNNEI. Trimming removed 4 bases from V and 6 bases from J, with 16 bases in between. The chain's CDR3 is CASSAQGAQGQPQHF. DNA for the CDR3: TGTGCCAGCAGTGCACAAGGGGCTCAGGGTCAGCCCCAGCATTTT.

The chain employs TRBV6-5 and TRBJ2-2; a weak D match, TRBD2 (6 bases). Deletions cut 6 bases from V and 4 bases from J, with 15 bases between. CDR3 size: 15 residues. The germline V gene has CDR1 MNHEY and CDR2 SVGAGI. The CDR3 is CASRAGTGGTGELFF. The CDR3 DNA reads TGTGCCAGCAGGGCTGGGACTGGCGGCACCGGGGAGCTGTTTTTT.

The CDR3: CASSAGLAGGTDTQYF. The CDR3 bases are TGTGCCAGCAGTGCCGGACTAGCGGGGGGCACAGATACGCAGTATTTT. The chain combines TRBV6-1 with TRBJ2-3; TRBD2 matches 13 bases. The J segment lost 1 base and the V segment lost 4 bases, leaving 2 bases of the junction unmatched. This CDR3 is 16 amino acids long. In germline, CDR1 is MNHNS, CDR2 SASEGT.

The chain is built from TRBV5-4 and TRBJ2-5, with 15 nucleotides matching TRBD2. The ends lost 4 bases at V and 4 bases at J; junction bases unmatched: 2. Germline V gene lookup returns CDR1 SGHNT and CDR2 YYREEE (reference sequence). The CDR3 runs 15 residues. The CDR3 reads CASSAGLAGGETQYF. DNA for the CDR3: TGTGCCAGCAGCGCGGGACTAGCGGGAGGAGAGACCCAGTACTTC.

The chain uses TRBV11-1 and TRBJ2-5, with 7 bases matching TRBD2. The DNA end is a closer match to TRBJ2-7, so the J assignment may be wrong. CDR1 and CDR2 from the germline V gene are SGHAT and FQDESV (reference sequence). This CDR3 has 14 amino acids. The CDR3 sequence: CASQNAGLTYEQYF. In DNA form, the CDR3 reads TGTGCCAGCCAAAACGCGGGACTAACCTACGAGCAGTACTTC.

This clone was seen only once. The chain recombines TRBV28 with TRBJ2-7, with 7 bases fitting TRBD2. This CDR3 has 12 amino acids. Trimming removed 8 bases from V and 0 bases from J; junction bases left unmatched: 1. Germline V gene lookup returns CDR1 MDHEN and CDR2 SYDVKM. CDR3 amino acids: CASGRASYEQYF. The CDR3 nucleotides are TGTGCCAGCGGGAGGGCCTCCTACGAGCAGTACTTC.

The chain employs TRBV6-6 and TRBJ1-5; D ambiguous. Per the germline V gene, CDR1 is MNHNY and CDR2 is SVGAGI (reference sequence). This CDR3 has 16 amino acids. Trimming took 2 bases from V and 2 from J, leaving 13 bases between them. The CDR3, as DNA: TGTGCCAGCAGTTACGCTTTGGTTGGGGGCAATCAGCCCCAGCATTTT. Translated, it gives CASSYALVGGNQPQHF.

The CDR3 coding sequence is TGTGCCAGCAGCCCGAGGGGCGGCCCCTACGAGCAGTACTTC. As protein: CASSPRGGPYEQYF. The chain joins TRBV28 to TRBJ2-7; D is tentatively TRBD1 or TRBD2 (5 bases each). V shed 6 bases and J shed 2 bases, with 14 bases lying between them. The CDR3 has 14 amino acids. CDR1 is MDHEN, CDR2 SYDVKM, per germline.

This clone was seen just once. V is TRBV7-5 and J is TRBJ2-7; no DNA check was done on the table's D call, TRBD2. TRBV7-5 is reported as a pseudogene. This CDR3 has 14 residues. Here the CDR3 DNA reads TGTGCCAGCAGCCGGACTAGCGGTCTTTACGAGCAGTACTTC. This codes for CASSRTSGLYEQYF.

The chain recombines TRBV15 with TRBJ2-1; D remains ambiguous. Germline V gives CDR1 LNHNV, CDR2 YYDKDF (reference sequence). Between the trimmed V and J ends, which lost 0 bases and 0 bases, there was a span of 12 bases. CDR3 length: 17 amino acids. The chain's CDR3 is CATSRDPPGSSYNEQFF. In DNA, the CDR3 is TGTGCCACCAGCAGAGATCCTCCAGGAAGCTCCTACAATGAGCAGTTCTTC.

V and J are TRBV11-1 and TRBJ2-7; maybe TRBD1 (5 bases). Between the trimmed V and J ends, which lost 5 bases and 6 bases, there was a span of 8 bases. The CDR3 totals 11 residues. CDR1 is SGHAT, CDR2 FQDESV, per germline (reference sequence). CDR3 sequence reads: CASSRQGEQYF. The DNA for the CDR3 is TGTGCCAGCAGCCGCCAGGGCGAGCAGTACTTC.

The V call is TRBV5-4, the J call TRBJ1-5; the D is unclear. The CDR3 runs to 13 residues. The germline gives CDR1 SGHNT, CDR2 YYREEE (reference sequence). The V end lost 2 bases, the J end lost 2 bases, and 5 bases lay between the germline ends. DNA of the CDR3: TGTGCCAGCAGCTTCGGGCGCAATCAGCCCCAGCATTTT. Translated, it gives CASSFGRNQPQHF.

The genes are TRBV6-5 and TRBJ2-7; D is unclear. This CDR3 is built from 14 residues. Trimming took off 6 bases at V and 3 bases at J, with 15 bases between the two ends. Germline values: CDR1 MNHEY, CDR2 SVGAGI. CDR3 residues: CASSPAGFGYEQYF. The CDR3 coding sequence is TGTGCCAGCAGCCCAGCCGGATTTGGCTACGAGCAGTACTTC.

V usage is TRBV6-7 and J usage is TRBJ1-1; D is undetermined. TRBV6-7 qualifies as an ORF whose function is uncertain. The CDR3 consists of 11 residues. V gave up 11 bases and J gave up 4 bases, with 11 bases separating them. CDR3 protein: CAGGLFTEAFF. CDR3 sequence (DNA): TGTGCCGGAGGGTTATTCACTGAAGCTTTCTTT.